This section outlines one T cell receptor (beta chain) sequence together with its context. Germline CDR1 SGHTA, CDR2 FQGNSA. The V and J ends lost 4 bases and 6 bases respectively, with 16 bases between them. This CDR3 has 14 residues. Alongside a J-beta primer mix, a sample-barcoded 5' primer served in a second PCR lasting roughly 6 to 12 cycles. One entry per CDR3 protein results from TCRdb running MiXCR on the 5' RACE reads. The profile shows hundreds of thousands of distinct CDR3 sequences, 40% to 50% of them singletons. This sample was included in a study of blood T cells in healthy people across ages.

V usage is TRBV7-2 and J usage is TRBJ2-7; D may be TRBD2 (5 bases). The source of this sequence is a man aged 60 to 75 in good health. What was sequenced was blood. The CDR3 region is CASSSRTAVSEQYF. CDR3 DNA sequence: TGTGCCAGCAGCTCCCGGACTGCCGTCTCCGAGCAGTACTTC.